This is a list of T cell receptor beta chains from one sample in a study of breast tumors, draining lymph nodes, adjacent tissues. Via MiXCR, TCRdb re-called the multiplex PCR reads, giving one row per CDR3 protein. There are over 100,000 distinct CDR3 sequences in the sample; about a fifth occur only once, and just over 2.5% lies in the top ten. Sequencing used axillary lymph node tissue. These receptors were taken from a female donor with breast cancer. Some clones in this sample may be carry-over from other donors' samples. The CDR3 runs from the conserved cysteine through the conserved F or W. A D gene is named only where the DNA matches it firmly. Size is stated for part of the rows, as once, few or many counts, or as a class when the clone is expanded.

cdr3_aa cdr3_nt j_call d_call clone_size v_call
CASSLWGSGIDEQFF TGTGCCAGCAGCCTTTGGGGGAGCGGGATCGATGAGCAGTTCTTC TRBJ2-1 TRBD2 NA TRBV5-4
CASEIEAEPGLAGDQETQYF TGTGCCAGCGAAATCGAGGCCGAACCGGGACTAGCGGGGGATCAAGAGACCCAGTACTTC TRBJ2-5 TRBD2 many TRBV6-2/TRBV6-3
CASSLVAEEGKLFF TGCGCCAGCAGCTTGGTCGCCGAGGAAGGAAAACTGTTTTTT TRBJ1-4 NA many TRBV5-1
CSVAGAGNTIYF TGCAGTGTCGCAGGGGCTGGAAACACCATATATTTT TRBJ1-3 NA many TRBV20-1
CAIQRESALRATGELFF TGTGCCATCCAGCGGGAGTCGGCGTTAAGAGCCACCGGGGAGCTGTTTTTT TRBJ2-2 TRBD2 many TRBV10-3
CASSKAFNEQFF TGTGCCAGCAGTAAAGCATTCAATGAGCAGTTCTTC TRBJ2-1 NA many TRBV12-3/TRBV12-4
CASSLGGPAGEYTDTQYF TGTGCCAGCAGCTTAGGGGGGCCAGCGGGGGAATACACAGATACGCAGTATTTT TRBJ2-3 TRBD2 many TRBV13
CASRDGNQPQHF TGTGCCAGCAGAGATGGGAATCAGCCCCAGCATTTT TRBJ1-5 NA many TRBV7-2
CASSVLAGVEETQYF TGTGCCAGCAGTGTACTAGCGGGAGTCGAAGAGACCCAGTACTTC TRBJ2-5 TRBD2 many TRBV6-2/TRBV6-3
CASRPLAGVYNEQFF TGTGCCAGCAGGCCACTAGCGGGAGTCTACAATGAGCAGTTCTTC TRBJ2-1 TRBD2 many TRBV7-6
CASSASGRSEQYF TGTGCCAGCAGTGCTAGCGGGAGGTCCGAGCAGTACTTC TRBJ2-7 TRBD2 many TRBV6-1
CASSLGEGLSHEQFF TGTGCCAGCAGCTTAGGGGAGGGCCTTTCCCATGAGCAGTTCTTC TRBJ2-1 TRBD2 many TRBV7-3
CAWSEGGRNYGYTF TGTGCCTGGAGTGAGGGGGGTCGTAACTATGGCTACACCTTC TRBJ1-2 NA once TRBV30
CSARWGLAGSNEQFF TGCAGTGCTAGATGGGGACTAGCGGGATCCAATGAGCAGTTCTTC TRBJ2-1 TRBD2 many TRBV20-1
CASSYSIREVQETQYF TGTGCCAGCAGTTACTCGATCCGGGAGGTCCAAGAGACCCAGTACTTC TRBJ2-5 TRBD2 many TRBV6-5
CATSDSGTGVGQPQHF TGTGCCACCAGTGATTCCGGGACAGGGGTTGGCCAGCCCCAGCATTTT TRBJ1-5 TRBD1 many TRBV24-1